The T cell receptor beta chain described here comes from a study of blood T cells in healthy people across ages (dated by TCRdb to between 2015 and 2017). Turning to the overall study: In model experiments, template switching captured roughly one uniquely barcoded TCR beta cDNA molecule for every two T cells. Two additional independent replicas of 1 million unique cDNA reads from the same blood draw were analyzed for two donors (one aged 18 to 29 and one aged 80 or older). The donors were divided into four age groups: young (average about 15 years), middle-aged (about 40), aged (roughly 60) and long-lived (about 84). To avoid experimental bias, donors of different ages were randomly spread across the sequencing lanes. The study measured age-related changes in TCR beta repertoire diversity using deep sequencing normalized with unique cDNA molecular identifiers. What the authors observed across the whole study: Bulk unsorted PBMC profiling prevented conclusive comparison of naive and antigen-experienced compartments. Because donor CMV infection status was unknown, age-related changes in expanded clonotypes were potentially confounded. The percentage of naive T cells measured by flow cytometry correlated strongly with observed TCR beta diversity. Observed TCR beta diversity per million T cells fell roughly linearly with age, and a significant reduction was already apparent by age approximately 41. Compared with the aged group, more naive CD4+ T cells, fewer expanded clones and increased TCR diversity were shown by the long-lived group, suggesting age selection. Total diversity estimates from one million sequenced T cells were considered lower bounds and underestimates.

Details on this clonotype: It lacks a known antigen. No much larger clonotype is one base removed from it; base qualities were not supplied.

The 39 donors, aged about 6 to 95 years, were systemically healthy Caucasian individuals from Russia. Approximately 11 milliliters of peripheral blood were drawn from each donor into EDTA-treated Vacutainer tubes. PBMCs were isolated by Ficoll-Paque density-gradient centrifugation, with at least 7 million obtained per sample. Total RNA, at least 6 micrograms per sample, was extracted from PBMCs with Trizol reagent. Naive CD45RAhigh/CD27high T cell percentages were measured by flow cytometry on a PBMC aliquot from every donor. To prepare the library, 5' RACE was applied. Data came from an Illumina HiSeq 2500. A second PCR of roughly 7 to 11 cycles was performed with a sample-barcoded 5' primer and a J-beta primer mix. A template-switch 5' adaptor carrying 12 random nucleotides introduced a unique molecular identifier onto each TCR beta cDNA molecule. Each sample yielded at least 2.5 million CDR3-containing paired-end reads. First-strand cDNA synthesis was performed from all RNA using the Mint cDNA synthesis kit, with priming by a TRBC-specific oligonucleotide. Following uracil-DNA glycosylase treatment, a first 18-cycle PCR with universal primers M1SS and BC2_uni_R was performed on all cDNA. The study's own analysis went as follows. For normalization, 1 million high-quality reads were randomly selected from each sample, with every read carrying a distinct molecular identifier. Reads sharing molecular identifiers were discarded rather than binned into consensus sequences. MiTCR, with a Q25 quality threshold and the strictest error-elimination algorithm, was used for CDR3 identification, clonotype clustering and error correction. A nonparametric unseen species model with Euler transformation was used to estimate a lower bound on total TCR beta diversity. TCRdb applied fastp at Q25 and MiXCR to the public reads, then kept only in-frame beta chains. One record per CDR3 amino acid sequence lists the most common genes and DNA. The V and J calls and clone size are TCRdb's, not the authors'. The sample contains 700,000 to 950,000 distinct CDR3 sequences, roughly two fifths of them found a single time. The ten most abundant clones make up around 20% of the sample.

Inclusive of the bounding cysteine and phenylalanine, the CDR3 is 14 residues long. The sequence is cut down to CDR3 DNA, 42 bases in frame from base 1. Based on the germline V gene (reference sequence), the CDR1 and CDR2 sequences are DFQATT and SNEGSKA. V is cut by 0 bases and J by 8 bases, and the space between the germline ends is 16 bases. The sample was blood. This TCR was recovered from a woman aged 60 to 75 in good health. The sequence is built from TRBV20-1 and TRBJ1-2; the D region possibly corresponds to TRBD1 (6 bases align). This receptor has the CDR3 CSARDTGWRSGYTF. In nucleotide form, the sequence is TGCAGTGCTAGAGATACAGGGTGGAGATCGGGCTACACCTTC.